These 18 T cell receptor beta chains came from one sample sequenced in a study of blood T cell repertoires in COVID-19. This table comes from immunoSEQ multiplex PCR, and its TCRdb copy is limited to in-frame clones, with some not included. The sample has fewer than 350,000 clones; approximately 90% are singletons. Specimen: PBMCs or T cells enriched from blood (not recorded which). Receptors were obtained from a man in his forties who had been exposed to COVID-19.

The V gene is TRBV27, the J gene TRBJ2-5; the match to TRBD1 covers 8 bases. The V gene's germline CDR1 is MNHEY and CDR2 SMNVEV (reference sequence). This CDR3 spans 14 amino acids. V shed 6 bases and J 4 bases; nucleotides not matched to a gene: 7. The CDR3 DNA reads TGTGCCAGCAGCACTGACAGGGGAGGAGAGACCCAGTACTTC. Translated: CASSTDRGGETQYF.

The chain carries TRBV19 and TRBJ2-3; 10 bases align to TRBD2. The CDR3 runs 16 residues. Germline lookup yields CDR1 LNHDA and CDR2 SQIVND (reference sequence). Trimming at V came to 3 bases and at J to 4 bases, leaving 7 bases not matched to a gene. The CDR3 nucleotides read TGTGCCAGTAGTATTATCCTAGCGGGAGTGGCAGATACGCAGTATTTT. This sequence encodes CASSIILAGVADTQYF.

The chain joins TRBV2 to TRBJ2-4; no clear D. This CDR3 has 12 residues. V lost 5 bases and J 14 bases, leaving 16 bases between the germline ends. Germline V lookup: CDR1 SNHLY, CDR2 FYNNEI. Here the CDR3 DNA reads TGTGCCAGCAGTCCTCGACATACGGAAAAGTACTTC. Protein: CASSPRHTEKYF.

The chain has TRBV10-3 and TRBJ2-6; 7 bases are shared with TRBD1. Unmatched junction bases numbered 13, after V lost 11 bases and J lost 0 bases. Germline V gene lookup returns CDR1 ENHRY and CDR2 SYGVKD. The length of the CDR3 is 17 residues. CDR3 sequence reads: CAADRTGRNSGANVLTF. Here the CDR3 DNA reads TGTGCCGCCGATCGGACAGGACGGAACTCTGGGGCCAACGTCCTGACTTTC.

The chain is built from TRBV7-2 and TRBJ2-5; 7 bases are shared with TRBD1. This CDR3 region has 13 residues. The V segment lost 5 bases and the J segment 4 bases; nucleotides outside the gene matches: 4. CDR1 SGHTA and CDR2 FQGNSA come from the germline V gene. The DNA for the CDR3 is TGTGCCAGCAGCCGGGACAGAGGAGAGACCCAGTACTTC. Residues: CASSRDRGETQYF. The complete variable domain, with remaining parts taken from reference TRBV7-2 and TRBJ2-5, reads GAGVSQSPSNKVTEKGKDVELRCDPISGHTALYWYRQSLGQGLEFLIYFQGNSAPDKSGLPSDRFSAERTGGSVSTLTIQRTQQEDSAVYLCASSRDRGETQYFGPGTRLLVL.

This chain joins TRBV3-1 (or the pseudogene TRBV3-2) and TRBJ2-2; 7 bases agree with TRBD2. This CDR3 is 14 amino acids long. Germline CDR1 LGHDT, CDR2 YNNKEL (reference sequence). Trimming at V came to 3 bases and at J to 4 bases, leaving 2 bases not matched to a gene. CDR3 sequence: CASSQAGVTGELFF. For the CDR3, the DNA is TGTGCCAGCAGCCAGGCGGGGGTCACCGGGGAGCTGTTTTTT.

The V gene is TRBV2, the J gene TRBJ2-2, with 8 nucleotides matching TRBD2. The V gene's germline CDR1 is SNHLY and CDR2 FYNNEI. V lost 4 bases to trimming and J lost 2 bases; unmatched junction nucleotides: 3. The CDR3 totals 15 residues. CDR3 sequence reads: CASSGLATNTGELFF. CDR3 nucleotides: TGTGCCAGCAGTGGACTAGCGACTAACACCGGGGAGCTGTTTTTT.

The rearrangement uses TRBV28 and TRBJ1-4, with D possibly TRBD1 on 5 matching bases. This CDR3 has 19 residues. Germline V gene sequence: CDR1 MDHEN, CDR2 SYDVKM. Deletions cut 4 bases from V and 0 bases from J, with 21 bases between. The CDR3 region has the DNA TGTGCCAGCAGTTCTGCGGGACTGGCTAAGGGTGCAACTAATGAAAAACTGTTTTTT. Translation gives CASSSAGLAKGATNEKLFF.

CDR3 residues: CAWRTVGNTIYF. CDR3 coding DNA: TGTGCCTGGAGGACAGTTGGAAACACCATATATTTT. This chain links TRBV30 with TRBJ1-3, with D possibly TRBD1 on 5 matching bases. CDR1 is GTSNPN, CDR2 SVGIG, per germline (reference sequence). The CDR3 length is 12 residues. Trimming took 3 bases from V and 3 from J, leaving 6 bases between them.

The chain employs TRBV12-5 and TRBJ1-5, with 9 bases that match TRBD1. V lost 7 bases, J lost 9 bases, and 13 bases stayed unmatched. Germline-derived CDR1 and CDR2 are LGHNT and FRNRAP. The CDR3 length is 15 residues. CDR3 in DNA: TGTGCTAGTGCGGACCCGGGACAGGGTTTTTCGCCCCAGCATTTT. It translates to CASADPGQGFSPQHF.

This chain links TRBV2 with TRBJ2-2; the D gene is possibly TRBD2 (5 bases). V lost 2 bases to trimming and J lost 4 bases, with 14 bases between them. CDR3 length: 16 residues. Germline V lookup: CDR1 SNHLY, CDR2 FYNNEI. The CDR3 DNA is TGTGCCAGCAGTGAACTAGGTGGGAGTGGCACCGGGGAGCTGTTTTTT. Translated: CASSELGGSGTGELFF.

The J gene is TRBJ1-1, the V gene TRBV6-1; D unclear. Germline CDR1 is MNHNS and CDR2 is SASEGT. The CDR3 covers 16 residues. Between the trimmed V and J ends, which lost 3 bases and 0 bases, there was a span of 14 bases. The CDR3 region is CASSELGRGMNTEAFF. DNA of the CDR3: TGTGCCAGCAGTGAGTTAGGGCGGGGTATGAACACTGAAGCTTTCTTT.

The CDR3 here is CASTPGLAGGRVTGELFF. The CDR3 region has the DNA TGTGCCAGTACCCCGGGACTAGCGGGAGGCCGGGTCACCGGGGAGCTGTTTTTT. The chain combines TRBV19 with TRBJ2-2; 15 nucleotides agree with TRBD2. The CDR3 sequence is 18 residues long. Trimming at V came to 7 bases and at J to 4 bases, leaving 10 bases not matched to a gene. The germline V gene encodes CDR1 LNHDA and CDR2 SQIVND (reference sequence).

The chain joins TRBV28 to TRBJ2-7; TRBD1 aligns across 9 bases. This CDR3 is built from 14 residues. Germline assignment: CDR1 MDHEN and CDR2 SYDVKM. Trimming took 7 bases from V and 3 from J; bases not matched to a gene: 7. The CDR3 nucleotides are TGTGCCAGCACCGTCCGGGACAGGGTCTACGAGCAGTACTTC. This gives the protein CASTVRDRVYEQYF. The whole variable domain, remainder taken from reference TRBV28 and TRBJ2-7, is DVKVTQSSRYLVKRTGEKVFLECVQDMDHENMFWYRQDPGLGLRLIYFSYDVKMKEKGDIPEGYSVSREKKERFSLILESASTNQTSMYLCASTVRDRVYEQYFGPGTRLTVT.

DNA for the CDR3: TGTGCCAGCAGCCTACTAGCGGGGGACCACAATGAGCAGTTCTTC. Translation: CASSLLAGDHNEQFF. This chain uses TRBV6-4 with TRBJ2-1; 11 bases match TRBD2. Germline V gives CDR1 MRHNA, CDR2 SNTAGT. J was trimmed by 5 bases and V by 6 bases; bases with no gene match: 6. The CDR3 spans 15 residues.

Here the CDR3 DNA reads TGTGCCAGTAGACTCGGCGGGGTAAACTATGGCTACACCTTC. Translation gives CASRLGGVNYGYTF. The chain carries TRBV19 and TRBJ1-2; D not resolved. The germline V gene has CDR1 LNHDA and CDR2 SQIVND (reference sequence). Trimming removed 6 bases from V and 2 bases from J, with 13 bases in between. The CDR3 is 14 residues long.

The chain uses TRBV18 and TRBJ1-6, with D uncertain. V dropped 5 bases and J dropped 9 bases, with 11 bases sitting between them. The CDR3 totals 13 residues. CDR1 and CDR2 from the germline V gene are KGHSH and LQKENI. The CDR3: CASSTSWASPLHF. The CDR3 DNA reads TGTGCCAGCTCAACTTCCTGGGCTTCACCCCTCCACTTT.

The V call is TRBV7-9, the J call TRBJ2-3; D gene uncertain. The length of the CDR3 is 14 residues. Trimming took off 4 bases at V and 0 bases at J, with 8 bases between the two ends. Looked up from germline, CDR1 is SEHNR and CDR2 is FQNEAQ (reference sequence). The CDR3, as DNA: TGTGCCAGCAGCTCACATTATAGCACAGATACGCAGTATTTT. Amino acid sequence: CASSSHYSTDTQYF.